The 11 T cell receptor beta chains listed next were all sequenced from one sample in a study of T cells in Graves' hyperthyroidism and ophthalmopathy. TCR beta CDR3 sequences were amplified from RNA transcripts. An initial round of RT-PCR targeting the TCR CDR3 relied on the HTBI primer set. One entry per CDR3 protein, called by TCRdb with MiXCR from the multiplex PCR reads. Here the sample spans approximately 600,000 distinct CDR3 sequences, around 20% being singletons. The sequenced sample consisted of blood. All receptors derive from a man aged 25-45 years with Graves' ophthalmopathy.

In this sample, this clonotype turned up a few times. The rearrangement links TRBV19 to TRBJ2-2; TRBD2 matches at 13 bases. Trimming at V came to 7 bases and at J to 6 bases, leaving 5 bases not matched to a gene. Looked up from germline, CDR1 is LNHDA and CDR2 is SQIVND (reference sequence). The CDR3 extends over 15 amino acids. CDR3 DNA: TGTGCCAGTACCAGGACTAGCGGGAGTGCCGGGGAGCTGTTTTTT. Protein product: CASTRTSGSAGELFF.

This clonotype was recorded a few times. The CDR3 region is CSARGSSSYEQYF. The CDR3 region has the DNA TGCAGTGCTAGGGGCAGTTCTTCCTACGAGCAGTACTTC. This chain links TRBV20-1 with TRBJ2-7; no firm D call. Between the trimmed V and J ends, which lost 3 bases and 1 base, there was a span of 10 bases. CDR1 is DFQATT and CDR2 is SNEGSKA in the germline V gene (reference sequence). This CDR3 contains 13 residues.

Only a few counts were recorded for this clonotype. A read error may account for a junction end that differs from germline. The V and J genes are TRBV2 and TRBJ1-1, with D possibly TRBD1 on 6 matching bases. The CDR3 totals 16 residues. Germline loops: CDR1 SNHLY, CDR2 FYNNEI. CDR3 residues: CASSQVPPGASTEAFF. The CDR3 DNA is TGCGCCAGCAGCCAAGTCCCCCCAGGGGCGAGCACTGAAGCTTTCTTT. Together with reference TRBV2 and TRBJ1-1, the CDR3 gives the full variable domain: EPEVTQTPSHQVTQMGQEVILRCVPISNHLYFYWYRQILGQKVEFLVSFYNNEISEKSEIFDDQFSVERPDGSNFTLKIRSTKLEDSAMYFCASSQVPPGASTEAFFGQGTRLTVV.

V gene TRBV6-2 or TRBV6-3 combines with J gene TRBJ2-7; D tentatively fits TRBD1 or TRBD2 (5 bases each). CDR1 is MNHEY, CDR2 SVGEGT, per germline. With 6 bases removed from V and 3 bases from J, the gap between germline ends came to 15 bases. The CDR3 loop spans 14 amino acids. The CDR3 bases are TGTGCCAGCAGCCTCACCGGGACCAACTACGAGCAGTACTTC. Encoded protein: CASSLTGTNYEQYF.

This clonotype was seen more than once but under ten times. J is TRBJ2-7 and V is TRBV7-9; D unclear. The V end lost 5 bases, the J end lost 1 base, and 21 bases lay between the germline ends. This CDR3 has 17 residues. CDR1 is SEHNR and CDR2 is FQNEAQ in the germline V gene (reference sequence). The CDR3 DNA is TGTGCCAGCAGCCTCGCGTCGGTGTCAGCAACTTCCTACGAGCAGTACTTC. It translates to CASSLASVSATSYEQYF.

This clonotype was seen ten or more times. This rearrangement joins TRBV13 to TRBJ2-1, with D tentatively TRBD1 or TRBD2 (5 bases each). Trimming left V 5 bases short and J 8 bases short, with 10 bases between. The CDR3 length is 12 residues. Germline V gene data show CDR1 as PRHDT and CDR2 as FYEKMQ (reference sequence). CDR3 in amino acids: CASSRGVDEQFF. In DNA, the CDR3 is TGTGCCAGCAGCCGAGGGGTCGATGAGCAGTTCTTC.

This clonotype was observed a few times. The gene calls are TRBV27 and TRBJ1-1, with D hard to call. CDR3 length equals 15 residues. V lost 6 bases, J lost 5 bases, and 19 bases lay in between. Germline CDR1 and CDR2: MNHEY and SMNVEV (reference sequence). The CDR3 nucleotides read TGTGCCAGCAGCTACCGCGGTGGCTCGGGGACTGAAGCTTTCTTT. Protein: CASSYRGGSGTEAFF.

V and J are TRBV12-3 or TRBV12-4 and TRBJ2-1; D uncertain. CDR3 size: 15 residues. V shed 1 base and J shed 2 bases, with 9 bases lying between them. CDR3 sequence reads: CASSLEQAPYNEQFF. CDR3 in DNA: TGTGCCAGCAGTTTAGAGCAGGCCCCCTACAATGAGCAGTTCTTC.

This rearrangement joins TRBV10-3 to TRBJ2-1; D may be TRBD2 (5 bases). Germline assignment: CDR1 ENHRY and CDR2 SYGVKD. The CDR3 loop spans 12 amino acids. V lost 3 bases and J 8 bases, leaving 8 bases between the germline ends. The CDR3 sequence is CAISDSGDEQFF. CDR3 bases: TGTGCCATCAGTGATTCCGGGGATGAGCAGTTCTTC.

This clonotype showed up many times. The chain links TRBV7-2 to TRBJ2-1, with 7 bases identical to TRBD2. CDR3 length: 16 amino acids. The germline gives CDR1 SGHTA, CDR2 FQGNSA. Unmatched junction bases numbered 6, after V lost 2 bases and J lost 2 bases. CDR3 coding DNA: TGTGCCAGCAGCTTATCTAGCGGAGGGACCTACAATGAGCAGTTCTTC. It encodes CASSLSSGGTYNEQFF.

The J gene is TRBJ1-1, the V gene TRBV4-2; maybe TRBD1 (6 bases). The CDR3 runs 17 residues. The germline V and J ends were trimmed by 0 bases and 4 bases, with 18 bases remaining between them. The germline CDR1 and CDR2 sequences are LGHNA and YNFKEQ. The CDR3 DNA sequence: TGTGCCAGCAGCCAAGATTCTCAGGGTCAGGGGCGCACTGAAGCTTTCTTT. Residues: CASSQDSQGQGRTEAFF.